This note documents a single T cell receptor beta chain sequence. Its antigen is currently unknown. Assay: immunoSEQ multiplex PCR; the TCRdb copy retains only in-frame clones and omits some. The table records tens of thousands of clones, 95% of them present only once. Thymus was obtained from resections taken during corrective heart surgery. The sample comes from a study of human thymus T cells. Regarding the study as a whole: Thymic TCR repertoires of unrelated people reportedly overlapped highly. Both thymic and peripheral blood repertoires showed apparently biased V and J usage.

The sequence was collected from a girl under two years old with a congenital heart defect but otherwise immunologically healthy. The specimen was thymus tissue.

The CDR3 is CASRTGGREKLFF. CDR3 coding DNA: TGTGCCAGCAGGACAGGGGGTAGGGAAAAACTGTTTTTT. The V gene is TRBV28, the J gene TRBJ1-4, with TRBD1 identical over 9 bases. The germline V gene encodes CDR1 MDHEN and CDR2 SYDVKM. V lost 6 bases to trimming and J lost 8 bases; unmatched junction nucleotides: 4. The length of the CDR3 is 13 residues.